The clone carrying this T cell receptor beta chain was seen once. The data were obtained in a study of tumor-infiltrating lymphocytes in localized non-small cell lung cancer. Germline trimming cut 1 base from V and 5 bases from J; bases unmatched to any gene: 7. The CDR3 contains 15 residues. Germline-derived CDR1 and CDR2 are SGDLS and YYNGEE. Assay: immunoSEQ multiplex PCR; the TCRdb copy retains only in-frame clones and omits some. The sample records roughly 3,500 clones, around 50% being singletons. This TCR derives from a human donor with non-small cell lung cancer. The chain couples TRBV9 to TRBJ2-5; 8 nucleotides line up with TRBD1. What was sequenced was uninvolved lung tissue not adjacent to the tumor. CDR3 residues: CASSVNQGAGETQYF. DNA for the CDR3: TGTGCCAGCAGCGTAAACCAGGGGGCCGGGGAGACCCAGTACTTC.